This T cell receptor (beta chain) was observed in a study of human T cells and chemical hapten exposure. For the study at large: DPC at 2% was the sensitizing agent, placed on about 2 cm by about 2 cm of upper inner arm skin. Regarding the study as a whole: Versus controls, significantly more large CDR3 similarity clusters arose from expanded TCRs.

Ten or more counts support this clonotype. Its antigen is currently unknown. Documented time point: pre-sensitization, week 0. Sample treatment: therapeutic diphenylcyclopropenone sensitization with weekly scalp DPC. V gave up 7 bases and J gave up 6 bases, with 7 bases separating them. The CDR3 has 10 amino acids. The germline V gene encodes CDR1 SQVTM and CDR2 ANQGSEA. Each CDR3 protein is one row after TCRdb ran MiXCR on the RACE reads. The sample consists of tens of thousands of distinct CDR3 sequences, approximately 6.7% of them appearing once. This clonotype was obtained from a woman aged 25-40 years with alopecia areata. Some clones in this sample may be carry-over from other donors' samples. The starting material was whole blood, obtained in connection with sensitization to the hapten diphenylcyclopropenone (DPC). The chain combines TRBV29-1 with TRBJ2-1; no firm D call. CDR3 residues: CSADLNEQFF. Here the CDR3 DNA reads TGCAGCGCGGACCTCAATGAGCAGTTCTTC.